The 18 T cell receptor beta chains given below trace back to one sample, sequenced in a study of beta chain features in type 1 diabetes. Study-wide results and caveats: In all four CD4+ subsets, TCRB CDR3 length was significantly, moderately reduced in type 1 diabetes.

Their cognate antigens are unknown. The entirety of the isolated RNA underwent reverse transcription, so expressed TCRB transcripts were sequenced. Using immunoSEQ multiplex PCR, the repertoire was profiled, and TCRdb retains in-frame clones only, with some absent. Of about 160,000 clones listed, 7% to 9% are singletons. Sequenced input: central memory CD4+ T cells from blood. These TCRs come from a man younger than 30 with type 1 diabetes.

Only a few counts were recorded for this clone. The chain recombines TRBV5-6 with TRBJ2-2; 7 bases are shared with TRBD1. CDR3 size: 14 residues. CDR1 is SGHDT, CDR2 YYEEEE, per germline. The V segment lost 3 bases and the J segment 3 bases; nucleotides outside the gene matches: 2. This CDR3 is CASSWDRDTGELFF. CDR3 DNA sequence: TGTGCCAGCAGCTGGGACAGAGACACCGGGGAGCTGTTTTTT.

The chain employs TRBV5-1 and TRBJ2-5; 10 nucleotides line up with TRBD2. V lost 3 bases and J lost 2; bases outside the gene matches: 10. The CDR3 has 17 amino acids. Germline lookup yields CDR1 SGHRS and CDR2 YFSETQ. CDR3 sequence: CASSSSGRAWAQETQYF. The DNA for the CDR3 is TGCGCCAGCAGCTCCAGCGGGAGGGCCTGGGCTCAAGAGACCCAGTACTTC.

V gene TRBV6-5 combines with J gene TRBJ2-5, with TRBD1 identical over 8 bases. The length of the CDR3 is 14 residues. The germline gives CDR1 MNHEY, CDR2 SVGAGI. V trimming: 6 bases; J trimming: 7 bases; junction bases outside the gene matches: 10. The CDR3, as DNA: TGTGCCAGCAGCCCCGATCTCACAGGGGGGACCCAGTACTTC. Amino acid sequence: CASSPDLTGGTQYF.

There are a few counts of this clone. This chain uses TRBV28 with TRBJ2-5, with 7 bases matching TRBD2. With 4 bases clipped from V and 2 bases from J, the junction kept 7 bases outside the gene matches. Germline CDR1 is MDHEN and CDR2 is SYDVKM. This CDR3 spans 15 amino acids. DNA of the CDR3: TGTGCCAGCAGTTCTCCCTGGGGGGGACAAGAGACCCAGTACTTC. Translating gives CASSSPWGGQETQYF.

The chain recombines TRBV7-2 with TRBJ2-2; D is uncertain. Germline V CDR1 and CDR2: SGHTA, FQGNSA. This CDR3 comprises 13 residues. V lost 8 bases to trimming and J lost 4 bases, with 11 bases between them. CDR3 in amino acids: CASVPTVTGELFF. The CDR3, as DNA: TGTGCCAGCGTCCCGACTGTCACCGGGGAGCTGTTTTTT.

The J gene is TRBJ1-5, the V gene TRBV27; 8 nucleotides line up with TRBD1. Germline lookup yields CDR1 MNHEY and CDR2 SMNVEV (reference sequence). V shed 1 base and J 3 bases; nucleotides not matched to a gene: 5. The CDR3 runs to 16 residues. CDR3 region: CASSLYGQGFNQPQHF. The DNA for the CDR3 is TGTGCCAGCAGTTTATACGGACAGGGATTCAATCAGCCCCAGCATTTT.

The chain recombines TRBV9 with TRBJ2-4; 7 bases agree with TRBD1. This CDR3 is built from 14 residues. Germline V gene data show CDR1 as SGDLS and CDR2 as YYNGEE. The V gene end was trimmed by 0 bases and the J gene end by 6 bases; junction bases not matched to a gene: 3. CDR3 protein: CASSVEAGGNIQYF. DNA of the CDR3: TGTGCCAGCAGCGTAGAGGCAGGGGGAAACATTCAGTACTTC.

The J gene is TRBJ2-1, the V gene TRBV5-6, with D possibly being TRBD1 (6 bases). This CDR3 is 14 amino acids long. Trimming left V 0 bases short and J 7 bases short, with 11 bases between. The germline CDR1 and CDR2 sequences are SGHDT and YYEEEE. The CDR3 reads CASSLVGAGNEQFF. CDR3 DNA: TGTGCCAGCAGCTTGGTGGGGGCTGGGAATGAGCAGTTCTTC.

This chain joins TRBV10-3 and TRBJ2-5, with TRBD2 as a possible D gene (5 bases). CDR3 length equals 15 residues. Deletions cut 3 bases from V and 0 bases from J, with 11 bases between. Germline V CDR1 and CDR2: ENHRY, SYGVKD. Here the CDR3 DNA reads TGTGCCATCAGTGACGAGACTATCCACCAAGAGACCCAGTACTTC. Amino acids: CAISDETIHQETQYF.

The V gene is TRBV5-6, the J gene TRBJ1-1; the D gene is possibly TRBD1 (5 bases). Trimming took off 5 bases at V and 5 bases at J, with 16 bases between the two ends. Germline lookup yields CDR1 SGHDT and CDR2 YYEEEE. The CDR3 consists of 14 residues. The CDR3 is CASRAWGGRTEAFF. The CDR3 nucleotides read TGTGCCAGCAGAGCTTGGGGGGGGAGGACTGAAGCTTTCTTT.

The V and J genes are TRBV27 and TRBJ2-5, with a tentative D call TRBD2 (5 bases). V gave up 5 bases and J gave up 5 bases, with 18 bases separating them. The CDR3 is made up of 15 amino acids. Germline V lookup: CDR1 MNHEY, CDR2 SMNVEV (reference sequence). The CDR3 reads CASSLTWTVGETQYF. DNA of the CDR3: TGTGCCAGCAGTCTCACCTGGACTGTCGGGGAGACCCAGTACTTC.

This clone was detected ten times or more. The rearrangement joins TRBV11-2 to TRBJ2-3; TRBD2 might be the D (6 bases). CDR3 size: 15 residues. Germline V gene lookup returns CDR1 SGHAT and CDR2 FQNNGV. V lost 1 base to trimming and J lost 2 bases, with 10 bases between them. The CDR3 bases are TGTGCCAGCAGCTTAGGTAGCGGCCTCACAGATACGCAGTATTTT. Amino acids: CASSLGSGLTDTQYF.

The chain combines TRBV10-3 with TRBJ1-2, with D possibly TRBD1 on 6 matching bases. The CDR3 contains 14 residues. Trimming stripped 3 bases from V and 8 bases from J, with 16 bases between. The germline CDR1 and CDR2 sequences are ENHRY and SYGVKD. CDR3 in DNA: TGTGCCATCAGTGAAGGAGGGGGGGCAGGCGGCTACACCTTC. Translating gives CAISEGGGAGGYTF.

This clone has more than one count but fewer than ten. In nucleotides, the CDR3 is TGTGCCACCAGCAGAGGCCTCGGGCAGGGCGCCTACGAGCAGTACTTC. This translates into CATSRGLGQGAYEQYF. The rearrangement links TRBV15 to TRBJ2-7; a weak D match, TRBD1 (5 bases). The germline CDR1 and CDR2 sequences are LNHNV and YYDKDF (reference sequence). This CDR3 has 16 residues. V lost 1 base to trimming and J lost 2 bases, with 15 bases between them.

With respect to this clone: It is unclear where the CDR3 begins or ends on the DNA, so no DNA is shown, and the CDR3 is as TCRdb lists it. The genes are TRBV1 and TRBJ2-3; TRBD2 was called by the table and not checked on the DNA. TRBV1 corresponds to a pseudogene. The CDR3 is 13 amino acids long, termini counted. The CDR3 reads CRWGSGSTDTQYF.

This clone has only a few counts. The V call is TRBV10-3, the J call TRBJ2-7; D is possibly TRBD1 (5 bases). Germline CDR1 and CDR2: ENHRY and SYGVKD. V lost 1 base and J lost 5, with 15 bases in between. The CDR3 spans 15 residues. The DNA for the CDR3 is TGTGCCATCAGTGAGTTGCAGGGCTGGAAGAACGAGCAGTACTTC. Translation gives CAISELQGWKNEQYF.

Points on this clone: The same CDR3 also results from other DNA sequences found in this sample. The chain is built from TRBV6-5 and TRBJ2-7, with 8 bases that match TRBD1. The CDR3 loop spans 15 amino acids. The junction had 1 base not matched to a gene; V was cut back by 0 bases and J by 0 bases. Germline V CDR1 and CDR2: MNHEY, SVGAGI. The CDR3 DNA reads as TGTGCCAGCAGTTACTCCGGACAGGGCTCCTACGAGCAGTACTTC. Protein: CASSYSGQGSYEQYF.

DNA of the CDR3: TGTGCCAGCAGCTCGGGGCTAGCGGGGGGTGAGACCCAGTACTTC. This gives the protein CASSSGLAGGETQYF. V usage is TRBV11-2 and J usage is TRBJ2-5, with 11 bases identical to TRBD2. After removal of 4 bases from V and 5 bases from J, the junction contained 6 bases not matched to a gene. Per germline, CDR1 SGHAT and CDR2 FQNNGV. The CDR3 spans 15 residues.